The clone carrying this T cell receptor beta chain came up many times. What it binds is not known. PBMCs were obtained from about 10 ml of fresh peripheral blood. Amplified material comprised TCR beta CDR3 regions derived from RNA transcripts. The workflow started with a first-round RT-PCR run with HTBI primers and then moved on to a second-round multiplex PCR. In TCRdb, the multiplex PCR reads were re-called with MiXCR into one record per CDR3 protein. The sample has over 450,000 distinct CDR3 sequences; over 13% are singletons. This CDR3 contains 15 residues. The V and J ends lost 4 bases and 5 bases, in that order; junction bases with no gene match: 6. In germline, CDR1 is SEHNR, CDR2 FQNEAQ (reference sequence). The data were obtained in a study of Graves' ophthalmopathy and Graves' hyperthyroidism. Study conclusions and caveats: Using a 13-signature model, the authors split ophthalmopathy from stable hyperthyroidism, with roughly 88% sensitivity and 81.08% specificity. Blood contained most expanded thyroid clonotypes exceeding 0.001 frequency.

The chain employs TRBV7-9 and TRBJ1-5, with 9 positions matching TRBD1. Specimen: blood. This receptor was identified in a woman in her thirties with Graves' ophthalmopathy. The CDR3 reads CASSSSGQGDQPQHF. Written as DNA, the CDR3 is TGTGCCAGCAGCTCCTCGGGACAGGGCGATCAGCCCCAGCATTTT.